This T cell receptor beta chain comes out of a study of a mutant IDH1 vaccine in newly diagnosed glioma. As for the study in general: Patients had received radiotherapy, temozolomide, or both previously, most receiving both.

Details on this clone: As yet, its antigen is unknown.

The repertoire was sequenced with immunoSEQ multiplex PCR; TCRdb's copy has only in-frame clones and lacks some. The repertoire consists of about 64,000 clones, with approximately 88% occurring once and the leading ten covering approximately 9.1%. Overall study findings and caveats: Overall, around 93% of patients had vaccine-induced immune responses.

Described time point: week 11, during vaccination. All doses held 300 ug of mutant IDH1 20-mer peptide, with topical imiquimod. Sequencing was performed on PBMCs, taken from a glioma patient whose treatment included an IDH1 peptide vaccine. This TCR derives from a woman aged 45-65 years with glioma.

CDR3: CASSQAQGTNQPQHF. Here the CDR3 DNA reads TGCGCCAGCAGCCAAGCTCAAGGGACGAATCAGCCCCAGCATTTT. This rearrangement joins TRBV4-3 to TRBJ1-5; D possibly corresponds to TRBD1 (5 bases). CDR1 and CDR2 from the germline V gene are LGHNA and YSLEER. This CDR3 comprises 15 residues. V was cut by 1 base and J by 4 bases, with 11 bases left in between.